One sample yielded the 19 T cell receptor beta chains listed below, sequenced in a study of T cell repertoires in cytomegalovirus infection. TCRdb redid the calling of the reads with MiXCR, one entry per CDR3 protein. The sample lists under 150,000 distinct CDR3 sequences; roughly a quarter were seen once. Antigens for these TCRs are unknown. Sequencing input: PBMCs, sequenced either directly or after in vitro stimulation (not recorded which). The receptor set was obtained from a human donor in good health (CMV status not recorded). Some clones in this sample may be carry-over from other donors' samples.

This clonotype was found many times. The chain employs TRBV7-3 and TRBJ1-5, with D unresolved. The V end lost 3 bases, the J end lost 4 bases, and 7 bases lay between the germline ends. The CDR3 covers 13 residues. The germline gives CDR1 SGHTA, CDR2 FQGTGA. CDR3 protein: CASSFDANQPQHF. In DNA, the CDR3 is TGTGCCAGCAGCTTCGACGCAAATCAGCCCCAGCATTTT. The full variable domain, rest sourced from reference TRBV7-3 and TRBJ1-5, is GAGVSQTPSNKVTEKGKYVELRCDPISGHTALYWYRQSLGQGPEFLIYFQGTGAADDSGLPNDRFFAVRPEGSVSTLKIQRTERGDSAVYLCASSFDANQPQHFGDGTRLSIL.

This clonotype was seen only a few times. CDR3 DNA sequence: TGTGCCACCAGTGACCCCGACAGTACCGAAGCTTTCTTT. Protein: CATSDPDSTEAFF. The rearrangement joins TRBV24-1 to TRBJ1-1; D is possibly TRBD1 (5 bases). Looked up from germline, CDR1 is KGHDR and CDR2 is SFDVKD. The CDR3 sequence is 13 residues long. Deletions cut 4 bases from V and 8 bases from J, with 13 bases between.

V usage is TRBV7-2 and J usage is TRBJ1-2; D uncertain. CDR1 and CDR2 from the germline V gene are SGHTA and FQGNSA. V was clipped by 1 base and J by 5 bases, with 11 bases between them. The CDR3 has 14 amino acids. The DNA for the CDR3 is TGTGCCAGCAGCTTAGGGACTCTGGATTATGGCTACACCTTC. Residues: CASSLGTLDYGYTF.

This clonotype was seen repeatedly, ten times or more. The V gene is TRBV19, the J gene TRBJ2-1; 7 nucleotides match TRBD2. CDR1 LNHDA and CDR2 SQIVND come from the germline V gene (reference sequence). V lost 1 base and J lost 0; bases outside the gene matches: 3. This CDR3 has 16 residues. CDR3 loop: CASSIGGGSSYNEQFF. CDR3 DNA: TGTGCCAGTAGTATAGGTGGCGGGAGCTCCTACAATGAGCAGTTCTTC.

This clonotype was found a few times. The chain has TRBV6-5 and TRBJ1-2; possibly TRBD1 for D (5 bases). The CDR3 spans 13 residues. CDR1 is MNHEY and CDR2 is SVGAGI in the germline V gene. The ends were cut back, 2 bases at V and 6 bases at J, with 10 bases in the middle. The CDR3 bases are TGTGCCAGCAGTTACCCGGGGCGGAATGGCTACACCTTC. Encoded protein: CASSYPGRNGYTF.

This clonotype was seen a handful of times. The rearrangement joins TRBV28 to TRBJ1-1; no firm D call. Germline V CDR1 and CDR2: MDHEN, SYDVKM. The length of the CDR3 is 14 residues. With 3 bases removed from V and 1 base from J, the gap between germline ends came to 9 bases. The CDR3 region is CASSLSHPNTEAFF. Written as DNA, the CDR3 is TGTGCCAGCAGTTTGTCACACCCGAACACTGAAGCTTTCTTT.

This rearrangement joins TRBV18 to TRBJ1-2; 7 nucleotides line up with TRBD1. Germline CDR1 is KGHSH and CDR2 is LQKENI. The CDR3 is made up of 15 amino acids. Trimming removed 3 bases from V and 4 bases from J; junction bases left unmatched: 8. The CDR3 DNA follows: TGTGCCAGCTCACCGGGGACAGCCACCCTCTATGGCTACACCTTC. This sequence encodes CASSPGTATLYGYTF. Variable domain in full (rest from reference TRBV18 and TRBJ1-2): NAGVMQNPRHLVRRRGQEARLRCSPMKGHSHVYWYRQLPEEGLKFMVYLQKENIIDESGMPKERFSAEFPKEGPSILRIQQVVRGDSAAYFCASSPGTATLYGYTFGSGTRLTVV.

This clonotype was seen more than once but under ten times. The DNA of the CDR3 is TGTGCCAGCAGTGAATGGGGTCTAGCGGCCACAGATACGCAGTATTTT. The encoded protein is CASSEWGLAATDTQYF. The V gene is TRBV6-1, the J gene TRBJ2-3; 7 nucleotides match TRBD2. J lost 2 bases, V lost 2 bases, and 7 bases had no gene match. The CDR3 is 16 amino acids. CDR1 is MNHNS and CDR2 is SASEGT in the germline V gene.

This clonotype was seen only a few times. CDR3 DNA sequence: TGCGCCAGCAGCTTGGGGTACAGGGGCCAAGAGACCCAGTACTTC. Encoded protein: CASSLGYRGQETQYF. This rearrangement joins TRBV5-1 to TRBJ2-5; the match to TRBD1 covers 7 bases. Unmatched junction bases numbered 3, after V lost 0 bases and J lost 1 base. Per the germline V gene, CDR1 is SGHRS and CDR2 is YFSETQ. The CDR3 consists of 15 residues.

This clonotype showed up just a few times. Here the CDR3 reads CASSTRGNNQETQYF. The CDR3 nucleotides are TGTGCCAGTAGCACTAGAGGGAACAACCAAGAGACCCAGTACTTC. This sequence joins TRBV19 and TRBJ2-5; maybe TRBD2 (5 bases). Per the germline V gene, CDR1 is LNHDA and CDR2 is SQIVND (reference sequence). Trimming removed 6 bases from V and 0 bases from J, with 14 bases in between. The CDR3 runs to 15 residues.

This clonotype was counted at least ten times. This chain connects TRBV7-2 to TRBJ2-4, with D perhaps matching TRBD1 or TRBD2 (5 bases each). The CDR3 is 15 residues long. Germline-derived CDR1 and CDR2 are SGHTA and FQGNSA. Between the trimmed V and J ends, which lost 5 bases and 6 bases, there was a span of 17 bases. CDR3 sequence reads: CASSLSRDRINIQYF. CDR3 DNA: TGTGCCAGCAGCCTCAGCCGGGACCGAATAAACATTCAGTACTTC.

This clonotype was found many times. The chain employs TRBV7-9 and TRBJ2-7; possible D gene TRBD2, 6 bases. Trimming removed 4 bases from V and 1 base from J, with 17 bases in between. Germline V CDR1 and CDR2: SEHNR, FQNEAQ (reference sequence). This CDR3 is built from 16 residues. The CDR3 region is CASSSPVGSGSYEQYV. As DNA, the CDR3 is TGTGCCAGCAGCTCCCCGGTGGGTAGCGGATCCTACGAGCAGTACGTC.

The chain joins TRBV19 to TRBJ2-7; D assignment may be TRBD1 or TRBD2 (5 bases each). V dropped 3 bases and J dropped 6 bases, with 12 bases sitting between them. This CDR3 spans 13 amino acids. Germline values: CDR1 LNHDA, CDR2 SQIVND (reference sequence). In nucleotides, the CDR3 is TGTGCCAGTAGTATCCTGTCAGGGACCGAGCAGTACTTC. This codes for CASSILSGTEQYF.

The chain has TRBV27 and TRBJ1-4, with 10 nucleotides matching TRBD1. Germline CDR1 is MNHEY and CDR2 is SMNVEV (reference sequence). V lost 7 bases, J lost 6 bases, and 5 bases stayed unmatched. There are 14 residues in the CDR3. CDR3 DNA: TGTGCCAGCACCTCGACAGGGGGCTATGAAAAACTGTTTTTT. Translation: CASTSTGGYEKLFF.

This chain links TRBV2 with TRBJ2-6; TRBD1 is a possible D gene (6 bases). The germline V gene encodes CDR1 SNHLY and CDR2 FYNNEI. The CDR3 contains 16 residues. V was pared by 10 bases and J by 0 bases, with 16 bases between. The CDR3 nucleotides are TGTGCCAACAACAGGGAACCCCACTCTGGGGCCAACGTCCTGACTTTC. As protein: CANNREPHSGANVLTF.

The J gene is TRBJ2-6, the V gene TRBV11-3; no clear D gene. CDR3 length: 17 residues. CDR1 and CDR2 (germline): SGHNT, YENEEA. V lost 6 bases to trimming and J lost 0 bases, with 15 bases between them. The CDR3 nucleotides are TGTGCCAGCAGACATAGAAGGTCCGACTCTGGGGCCAACGTCCTGACTTTC. Residues: CASRHRRSDSGANVLTF. The complete variable domain, with remaining parts taken from reference TRBV11-3 and TRBJ2-6, reads EAGVVQSPRYKIIEKKQPVAFWCNPISGHNTLYWYLQNLGQGPELLIRYENEEAVDDSQLPKDRFSAERLKGVDSTLKIQPAELGDSAVYLCASRHRRSDSGANVLTFGAGSRLTVL.

This clonotype was seen many times. The chain carries TRBV28 and TRBJ1-2; D gene unclear. The CDR3 has 12 amino acids. The V end lost 3 bases, the J end lost 5 bases, and 7 bases lay between the germline ends. The germline gives CDR1 MDHEN, CDR2 SYDVKM. CDR3 nucleotide sequence: TGTGCCAGCAGTTTGGGAGATTATGGCTACACCTTC. Amino acids: CASSLGDYGYTF.

The sample holds many counts of this clonotype. This chain uses TRBV7-2 with TRBJ2-7, with 13 bases matching TRBD2. Trimming took 5 bases from V and 3 from J; bases not matched to a gene: 4. This CDR3 is built from 15 residues. Germline loops: CDR1 SGHTA, CDR2 FQGNSA. This CDR3 is CASSTRTSGSYEQYF. The CDR3 coding sequence is TGTGCCAGCAGCACTCGGACTAGCGGGAGCTACGAGCAGTACTTC.

This clonotype was picked up a small number of times. A much larger clonotype is one base distant, so this may be a read error. The chain links TRBV7-2 to TRBJ2-3; D is undetermined. Germline V CDR1 and CDR2: SGHTA, FQGNSA. V lost 4 bases and J lost 4, with 6 bases in between. CDR3 size: 12 residues. In DNA form, the CDR3 reads TGTGCCAGCAGCTCCGACTCAGATACGCAGTATTTT. Protein: CASSSDSDTQYF.